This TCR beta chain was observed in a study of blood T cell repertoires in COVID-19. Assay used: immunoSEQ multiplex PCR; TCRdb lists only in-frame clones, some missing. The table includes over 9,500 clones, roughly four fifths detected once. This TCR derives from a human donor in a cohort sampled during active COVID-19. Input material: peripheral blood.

The CDR3 protein is CASSQDRGLLYGYTF. CDR3 nucleotides: TGTGCCAGCAGCCAGGACAGGGGGCTCTTATATGGCTACACCTTC. V and J are TRBV5-4 and TRBJ1-2; 11 bases align to TRBD1. The V gene end was trimmed by 4 bases and the J gene end by 5 bases; junction bases not matched to a gene: 7. Germline CDR1 and CDR2: SGHNT and YYREEE (reference sequence). The CDR3 is 15 amino acids. The entire variable domain, with the rest obtained from reference TRBV5-4 and TRBJ1-2, is as follows: ETGVTQSPTHLIKTRGQQVTLRCSSQSGHNTVSWYQQALGQGPQFIFQYYREEENGRGNFPPRFSGLQFPNYSSELNVNALELDDSALYLCASSQDRGLLYGYTFGSGTRLTVV.